The T cell receptor beta chain under discussion was sequenced for a study of radiation and T cells in renal cell carcinoma. The protocol was immunoSEQ multiplex PCR, while the TCRdb copy is restricted to in-frame clones and leaves out a portion. Of around 170,000 clones detected, 88% appear once; the ten largest clones hold 11%. Time point of the sample: blood 4 weeks post-SBRT, at nephrectomy. Treatment here: 15 Gy SBRT to primary tumor, nephrectomy 4 weeks later. V dropped 0 bases and J dropped 0 bases, with 14 bases sitting between them. The CDR3 loop spans 17 amino acids. Germline CDR1 and CDR2: SGDLS and YYNGEE.

This specimen consisted of blood, obtained from a patient whose treatment included radiotherapy and nephrectomy. The origin of this receptor is a woman between 45 and 60 years old with renal cell carcinoma. The chain employs TRBV9 and TRBJ2-3; D gene uncertain. CDR3 sequence reads: CASSVGARRPSTDTQYF. The CDR3 DNA is TGTGCCAGCAGCGTAGGGGCCCGGCGGCCTAGCACAGATACGCAGTATTTT.